One and the same sample provided the 24 T cell receptor beta chains below, sequenced in a study of T cells of healthy individuals. One entry per CDR3 protein, called by TCRdb with MiXCR from the 5' RACE reads. The profile shows about 63,000 distinct CDR3 sequences, about 17% of them singletons. The receptor set was obtained from a human donor in good health.

This clonotype appeared many times. This sequence joins TRBV6-2 or TRBV6-3 and TRBJ2-1; 11 positions agree with TRBD2. Per germline, CDR1 MNHEY and CDR2 SVGEGT. Trimming took 4 bases from V and 0 from J; bases not matched to a gene: 17. This CDR3 is 21 amino acids long. Here the CDR3 DNA reads TGTGCCAGCAGTTTACTCGACGTGGTGCTAGCGGGGGGCTTCTCCTACAATGAGCAGTTCTTC. Translation gives CASSLLDVVLAGGFSYNEQFF.

V is TRBV7-9 and J is TRBJ2-1; a weak D match, TRBD2 (6 bases). Germline CDR1 and CDR2: SEHNR and FQNEAQ (reference sequence). The CDR3 consists of 15 residues. V gave up 2 bases and J gave up 4 bases, with 12 bases separating them. The CDR3 sequence: CASSLSGTYYNEQFF. DNA for the CDR3: TGTGCCAGCAGCTTATCAGGGACTTATTACAATGAGCAGTTCTTC.

This clonotype appeared many times. The rearrangement links TRBV24-1 to TRBJ2-1; D call uncertain. V was shortened by 8 bases and J by 3 bases, with 10 bases between the two germline ends. Per the germline V gene, CDR1 is KGHDR and CDR2 is SFDVKD. The CDR3 runs to 13 residues. The CDR3 nucleotides read TGTGCCACCATGAGCACCTACTACAATGAGCAGTTCTTC. It translates to CATMSTYYNEQFF.

Many counts were recorded for this clonotype. The chain combines TRBV6-1 with TRBJ1-4; 7 positions agree with TRBD1. The V gene's germline CDR1 is MNHNS and CDR2 SASEGT. The CDR3 has 14 residues. The junction had 6 bases not matched to a gene; V was cut back by 6 bases and J by 5 bases. The CDR3 sequence is CASSDGTANEKLFF. CDR3 in DNA: TGTGCCAGCAGCGACGGGACAGCGAATGAAAAACTGTTTTTT.

The chain carries TRBV6-6 and TRBJ2-1; the match to TRBD2 covers 8 bases. Trimming took 8 bases from V and 6 from J; bases not matched to a gene: 9. CDR1 and CDR2 (germline): MNHNY, SVGAGI (reference sequence). This CDR3 spans 14 amino acids. The CDR3 region has the DNA TGTGCCAGCGTCGGGGGGGGGCTGGTCAATGAGCAGTTCTTC. Protein: CASVGGGLVNEQFF.

The chain carries TRBV7-2 and TRBJ1-1; D might be TRBD1 (5 bases). The CDR3 is 18 amino acids. V lost 5 bases to trimming and J lost 4 bases, with 26 bases between them. The germline CDR1 and CDR2 sequences are SGHTA and FQGNSA. The CDR3 loop is CASSGKSGTALGSTEAFF. CDR3 sequence (DNA): TGTGCCAGCAGCGGAAAGTCAGGGACCGCCTTGGGTTCCACTGAAGCTTTCTTT.

This clonotype was recorded many times. The J gene is TRBJ2-7, the V gene TRBV20-1, with a tentative D call TRBD2 (7 bases). The CDR3 runs to 19 residues. CDR1 and CDR2 (germline): DFQATT, SNEGSKA (reference sequence). V was clipped by 0 bases and J by 0 bases, with 24 bases between them. Written as DNA, the CDR3 is TGCAGTGCTAGAGATCCAGGGCGCGGGCGGGGGCGTACCTCCTACGAGCAGTACTTC. It encodes CSARDPGRGRGRTSYEQYF.

This clonotype came up once. This chain uses TRBV30 with TRBJ2-2, with D uncertain. The CDR3 has 14 residues. Germline V lookup: CDR1 GTSNPN, CDR2 SVGIG (reference sequence). V was clipped by 5 bases and J by 6 bases, with 16 bases between them. The CDR3 sequence is CAWLSAGSAGELFF. CDR3 in DNA: TGTGCCTGGCTATCAGCAGGTTCTGCCGGGGAGCTGTTTTTT.

This clonotype has just a few counts. The chain carries TRBV4-1 and TRBJ2-3; 13 bases match TRBD2. V lost 1 base to trimming and J lost 5 bases; unmatched junction nucleotides: 3. This CDR3 contains 16 residues. CDR1 MGHRA and CDR2 YSYEKL come from the germline V gene. Here the CDR3 reads CASSQGLAGGKDTQYF. For the CDR3, the DNA is TGCGCCAGCAGCCAAGGACTAGCGGGGGGAAAAGATACGCAGTATTTT.

This clonotype was seen repeatedly, ten times or more. The genes are TRBV30 and TRBJ1-6; perhaps TRBD1 as D (5 bases). The CDR3 is 13 amino acids. The V and J ends lost 1 base and 7 bases respectively, with 8 bases between them. Germline V CDR1 and CDR2: GTSNPN, SVGIG (reference sequence). The CDR3 region is CAWSGNRNSPLHF. CDR3 DNA sequence: TGTGCCTGGAGTGGGAACAGGAATTCACCCCTCCACTTT. The variable domain in full, completed from reference TRBV30 and TRBJ1-6, reads SQTIHQWPATLVQPVGSPLSLECTVEGTSNPNLYWYRQAAGRGLQLLFYSVGIGQISSEVPQNLSASRPQDRQFILSSKKLLLSDSGFYLCAWSGNRNSPLHFGNGTRLTVT.

This clonotype was recorded a few times. The gene calls are TRBV12-3 or TRBV12-4 and TRBJ1-5, with D tentatively TRBD1 (6 bases). This CDR3 region has 15 residues. The ends were cut back, 2 bases at V and 7 bases at J, with 15 bases in the middle. The CDR3 region has the DNA TGTGCCAGCAGTTTATTGTCAGGGGTCAGACAGCCCCAGCATTTT. Its translation: CASSLLSGVRQPQHF.

There are many counts of this clonotype. The chain is built from TRBV3-1 and TRBJ1-3; D might be TRBD1 (5 bases). CDR3 length equals 14 residues. Per the germline V gene, CDR1 is LGHDT and CDR2 is YNNKEL (reference sequence). The V gene lost 5 bases and the J gene lost 4 bases, with 12 bases spanning the gap. The CDR3 DNA follows: TGTGCCAGCAGCTATCAAAAGGGGGGAAACACCATATATTTT. This translates into CASSYQKGGNTIYF.

This clonotype was seen ten or more times. Mismatch with germline at one junction end may stem from a read error. This chain links TRBV25-1 with TRBJ2-1; TRBD1 matches 10 bases. The CDR3 contains 15 residues. The germline V gene encodes CDR1 MGHDK and CDR2 SYGVNS. Here the CDR3 reads CASTEGTGAYNEQFF. As DNA, the CDR3 is TGTGCCAGCACTGAAGGGACAGGGGCCTACAATGAGCAGTTCTTC.

There are a few counts of this clonotype. The chain is built from TRBV30 and TRBJ2-7, with 7 bases that match TRBD2. The CDR3 totals 12 residues. Trimming cost V 7 bases and J 2 bases; bases outside gene matches: 5. Per the germline V gene, CDR1 is GTSNPN and CDR2 is SVGIG (reference sequence). In DNA, the CDR3 is TGTGCCTTTCGAGGGAGGGCCTACGAGCAGTACTTC. It translates to CAFRGRAYEQYF. Together with reference TRBV30 and TRBJ2-7, the CDR3 gives the full variable domain: SQTIHQWPATLVQPVGSPLSLECTVEGTSNPNLYWYRQAAGRGLQLLFYSVGIGQISSEVPQNLSASRPQDRQFILSSKKLLLSDSGFYLCAFRGRAYEQYFGPGTRLTVT.

This clonotype was seen more than once but under ten times. The chain employs TRBV7-9 and TRBJ2-1; D might be TRBD1 or TRBD2, each matching 7 bases. This CDR3 is built from 12 residues. CDR1 is SEHNR and CDR2 is FQNEAQ in the germline V gene (reference sequence). V was shortened by 3 bases and J by 12 bases, with 12 bases between the two germline ends. The CDR3 reads CASSFPGGGQFF. CDR3 DNA sequence: TGTGCCAGCAGCTTCCCAGGGGGGGGGCAGTTCTTC.

This clonotype was picked up a small number of times. The chain couples TRBV27 to TRBJ2-3; no clear D gene. The CDR3 loop spans 15 amino acids. Germline V lookup: CDR1 MNHEY, CDR2 SMNVEV (reference sequence). Trimming cost V 3 bases and J 2 bases, with 12 bases left between them. The DNA of the CDR3 is TGTGCCAGCAGTTTGGGAACGCGGCACACAGATACGCAGTATTTT. Amino acids: CASSLGTRHTDTQYF.

V and J are TRBV5-8 and TRBJ2-1; 8 bases line up with TRBD1. The CDR3 is 12 residues long. The junction had 7 bases not matched to a gene; V was cut back by 1 base and J by 16 bases. Germline lookup yields CDR1 SGHTS and CDR2 YDEGEE. DNA for the CDR3: TGTGCCAGCAGCTTGCAAGGGACAGGCAATTTCTTC. Translated: CASSLQGTGNFF.

This clonotype was seen more than once but under ten times. The chain joins TRBV20-1 to TRBJ2-7; TRBD2 matches at 13 bases. Trimming at V came to 3 bases and at J to 1 base, leaving 15 bases not matched to a gene. The CDR3 contains 19 residues. The germline V gene encodes CDR1 DFQATT and CDR2 SNEGSKA (reference sequence). The CDR3, as DNA: TGCAGTGCTAGGAAACCTACTAGCGGGAGGGAGCTCATATCCTACGAGCAGTACTTC. Protein sequence: CSARKPTSGRELISYEQYF.

The rearrangement uses TRBV12-3 or TRBV12-4 and TRBJ2-7; no clear D. V was clipped by 3 bases and J by 5 bases, with 8 bases between them. This CDR3 region has 12 residues. The CDR3 loop reads CASSFPGNEQYF. CDR3 DNA sequence: TGTGCCAGCAGTTTCCCTGGGAACGAGCAGTACTTC.

This clonotype was counted only a few times. V gene TRBV20-1 combines with J gene TRBJ2-2, with D unclear. V lost 1 base to trimming and J lost 7 bases, with 13 bases between them. Germline values: CDR1 DFQATT, CDR2 SNEGSKA (reference sequence). The CDR3 has 14 amino acids. The CDR3: CSARATRASGELFF. CDR3 bases: TGCAGTGCTAGAGCGACCCGAGCCAGCGGGGAGCTGTTTTTT.

The table lists this clonotype with many counts. The CDR3 DNA follows: TGTGCCAGCAGGTTCATAGGGACAGCAACTAATGAAAAACTGTTTTTT. This translates into CASRFIGTATNEKLFF. The rearrangement joins TRBV6-5 to TRBJ1-4; TRBD1 aligns across 7 bases. This CDR3 spans 16 amino acids. Germline V gene lookup returns CDR1 MNHEY and CDR2 SVGAGI. With V trimmed by 6 bases and J by 0 bases, 7 bases remained unmatched.

J is TRBJ2-3 and V is TRBV12-3 or TRBV12-4; D could derive from TRBD1 or TRBD2 (5 bases each). The CDR3 has 15 residues. V was pared by 2 bases and J by 2 bases, with 11 bases between. In DNA, the CDR3 is TGTGCCAGCAGTTTATTTAGGGACCACACAGATACGCAGTATTTT. This sequence encodes CASSLFRDHTDTQYF.

This clonotype was counted only a few times. The J gene is TRBJ2-5, the V gene TRBV20-1; 7 positions match TRBD2. Germline V gene data show CDR1 as DFQATT and CDR2 as SNEGSKA (reference sequence). The CDR3 is 15 amino acids. V shed 0 bases and J 2 bases; nucleotides not matched to a gene: 6. The CDR3 is CSARDTGGRQETQYF. The DNA for the CDR3 is TGCAGTGCTAGAGATACGGGAGGAAGGCAAGAGACCCAGTACTTC.

The chain employs TRBV15 and TRBJ2-3, with D tentatively TRBD2 (5 bases). Trimming cost V 1 base and J 0 bases, with 8 bases left between them. Germline V gene lookup returns CDR1 LNHNV and CDR2 YYDKDF (reference sequence). The CDR3 runs 15 residues. The CDR3 here is CATSRGSGSTDTQYF. The DNA of the CDR3 is TGTGCCACCAGCAGAGGCAGCGGAAGCACAGATACGCAGTATTTT.